These T cell receptor beta chains were read from a single sample in a study of Ad26.COV2.S vaccination and SARS-CoV-2 variants. The repertoire was sequenced with immunoSEQ multiplex PCR; TCRdb's copy has only in-frame clones and lacks some. The sample includes around 250,000 clones, over 75% of them seen just once. Sequencing used peripheral blood, obtained in a trial of Ad26.COV2.S vaccine versus placebo. These receptors all stem from a person between 18 and 60 years old who received the Ad26.COV2.S COVID-19 vaccine or a placebo. Both conserved end residues are part of each CDR3. Fields, in order: J gene, D gene, V gene, clone size, CDR3 DNA, CDR3 protein. A D gene is named only where the DNA matches it firmly. Some rows mark clone size as missing; the rest say once, few, many or name a class of expanded clone.

>TRBJ2-2|TRBD2|TRBV6-6|many
TGTGCCAGCAGTTACTCGGGGAGGGTGGTCACCGGGGAGCTGTTTTTT
CASSYSGRVVTGELFF
>TRBJ2-2|.|TRBV19|.
TGTGCCAGTAGTATCGGAGTCCTGAACACCGGGGAGCTGTTTTTT
CASSIGVLNTGELFF
>TRBJ1-1|.|TRBV7-2|.
TGTGCCAGCAGCTTACGTACTGAAGCTTTCTTT
CASSLRTEAFF
>TRBJ2-3|TRBD1|TRBV5-1|.
TGCGCCAGCAGCTCAGGACAGGGAGGAACAGATACGCAGTATTTT
CASSSGQGGTDTQYF
>TRBJ1-4|.|TRBV19|.
TGTGCCAGTAGTATCCAGGGTGTGGGAGAAAAACTGTTTTTT
CASSIQGVGEKLFF
>TRBJ2-5|.|TRBV20-1|few
TGCAGTGCTAGTGTCCTCCGGGAGACCCAGTACTTC
CSASVLRETQYF
>TRBJ1-1|.|TRBV4-2|once
TGTGCCAGCAGCCAAAAGGGCCAGGACACTGAAGCTTTCTTT
CASSQKGQDTEAFF
>TRBJ1-4|.|TRBV25-1|.
TGTGCCAGCAGTGCTGGCGGACTTAATGAAAAACTGTTTTTT
CASSAGGLNEKLFF
>TRBJ2-7|TRBD1|TRBV5-7|.
TGTGCCAGCAGAGATCGAGGGCACAAGGACAGGAGATCCTACGAGCAGTACTTC
CASRDRGHKDRRSYEQYF
>TRBJ1-2|.|TRBV18|.
TGTGCCAGCTCACCAAGGTCGGAAAACTATGGCTACACCTTC
CASSPRSENYGYTF
>TRBJ2-1|.|TRBV6-5|.
TGTGCCAGCAGTTCTCTAGCGTTACCCTACAATGAGCAGTTCTTC
CASSSLALPYNEQFF
>TRBJ2-1|TRBD2|TRBV5-1|.
TGCGCCAGCAGCAAACTAGCGGGAGAGTTGAATGAGCAGTTCTTC
CASSKLAGELNEQFF
>TRBJ1-2|.|TRBV2|.
TGTGCCAGCAGTGAACAGGGGCGTACCTATGGCTACACCTTC
CASSEQGRTYGYTF
>TRBJ2-7|.|TRBV5-1|.
TGCGCCAGCAGCTTGAGGGACCCGGTAGGGCAAGGGTCCTACGAGCAGTACTTC
CASSLRDPVGQGSYEQYF
>TRBJ2-6|.|TRBV2|.
TGTGCCAGCAGGACGGGCGTCAGGGTCGCTGGGGCCAACGTCCTGACTTTC
CASRTGVRVAGANVLTF
>TRBJ2-5|.|TRBV19|.
TGTGCCAGTAGTATCGGGGTCCAAGAGACCCAGTACTTC
CASSIGVQETQYF
>TRBJ2-1|.|TRBV14|.
TGTGCCAGCAGCCCCTGGGAAATGAGCTCCTACAATGAGCAGTTCTTC
CASSPWEMSSYNEQFF
>TRBJ1-1|.|TRBV12-5|.
TGTGCTAGTGCCCCATGGGGGACGGCGAACACTGAAGCTTTCTTT
CASAPWGTANTEAFF
>TRBJ1-3|.|TRBV7-9|.
TGTGCCAGCAGCTTTGGGGGAAACACCATATATTTT
CASSFGGNTIYF
>TRBJ2-1|TRBD1|TRBV6-6|.
TGTGCCAGCGCACCAGGGGGATCACTTACTAATGAGCAGTTCTTC
CASAPGGSLTNEQFF
>TRBJ2-1|TRBD2|TRBV27|.
TGTGCCACCTCCGTACGGGGGGAGGGGGAGCAGTTCTTC
CATSVRGEGEQFF
>TRBJ2-4|.|TRBV19|once
TGTGCCAGTAGTATTACAGGGAACAAGGCCAAAAACATTCAGTACTTC
CASSITGNKAKNIQYF
>TRBJ1-5|.|TRBV7-2|once
TGTGCCAGCACCGTTACCACAAAACAGCCCCAGCATTTT
CASTVTTKQPQHF
>TRBJ1-1|.|TRBV12-3/TRBV12-4|.
TGTGCCAGCAGACTGGACATGTACACTGAAGCTTTCTTT
CASRLDMYTEAFF
>TRBJ1-2|.|TRBV2|.
TGTGCCAGCCGGCTGGACAGAGCTAACTATGGCTACACCTTC
CASRLDRANYGYTF
>TRBJ1-2|.|TRBV7-2|.
TGTGCCAGCAGCTTAGCGAGGGGCTTGCGCTATGGCTACACCTTC
CASSLARGLRYGYTF
>TRBJ2-7|.|TRBV19|.
TGTGCCAGTAGTCCCGGGGGCTCGCACGAGCAGTACTTC
CASSPGGSHEQYF
>TRBJ2-3|TRBD2|TRBV11-2|.
TGTGCCAGCAGCCTGCGACTAGCGACCACAGATACGCAGTATTTT
CASSLRLATTDTQYF
>TRBJ1-2|.|TRBV12-3/TRBV12-4|.
TGTGCCAGCAGTTTGGCAGCCTATGGCTACACCTTC
CASSLAAYGYTF
>TRBJ1-3|.|TRBV6-4|.
TGTGCCAGCAGTGACGGACAGTGGGATGGGAACACCATATATTTT
CASSDGQWDGNTIYF
>TRBJ2-7|.|TRBV6-5|.
TGTGCCAGCAGTTACGACTACGAGCAGTACTTC
CASSYDYEQYF